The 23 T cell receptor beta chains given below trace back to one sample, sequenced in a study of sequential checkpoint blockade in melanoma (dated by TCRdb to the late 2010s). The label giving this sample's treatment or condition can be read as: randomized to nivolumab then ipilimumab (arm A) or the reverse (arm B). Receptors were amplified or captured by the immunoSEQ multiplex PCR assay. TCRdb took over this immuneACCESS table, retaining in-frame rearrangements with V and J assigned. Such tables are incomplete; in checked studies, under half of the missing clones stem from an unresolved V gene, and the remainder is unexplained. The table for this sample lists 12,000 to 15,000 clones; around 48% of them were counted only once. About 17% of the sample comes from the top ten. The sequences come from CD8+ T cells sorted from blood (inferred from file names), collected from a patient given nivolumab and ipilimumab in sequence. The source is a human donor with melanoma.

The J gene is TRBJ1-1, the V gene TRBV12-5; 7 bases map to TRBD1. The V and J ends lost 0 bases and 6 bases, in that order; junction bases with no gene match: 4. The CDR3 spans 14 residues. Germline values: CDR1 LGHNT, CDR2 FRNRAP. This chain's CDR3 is CASGLVDRVAEAFF. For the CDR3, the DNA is TGTGCTAGTGGTTTGGTTGACAGGGTGGCTGAAGCTTTCTTT.

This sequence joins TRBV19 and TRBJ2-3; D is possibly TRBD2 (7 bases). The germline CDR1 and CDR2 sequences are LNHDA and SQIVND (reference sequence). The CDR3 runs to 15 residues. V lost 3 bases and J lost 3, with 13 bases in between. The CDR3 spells CASSIRGGSTDTQYF. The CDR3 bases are TGTGCCAGTAGTATTAGGGGGGGGTCAACAGATACGCAGTATTTT.

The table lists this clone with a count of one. The CDR3 region is CASSFGQGRYEQYF. CDR3 in DNA: TGCGCCAGCAGCTTTGGACAGGGGAGGTACGAGCAGTACTTC. The V call is TRBV5-1, the J call TRBJ2-7; 9 nucleotides line up with TRBD1. Germline CDR1 SGHRS, CDR2 YFSETQ. V dropped 2 bases and J dropped 4; count of bases not matched to a gene: 4. There are 14 residues in the CDR3.

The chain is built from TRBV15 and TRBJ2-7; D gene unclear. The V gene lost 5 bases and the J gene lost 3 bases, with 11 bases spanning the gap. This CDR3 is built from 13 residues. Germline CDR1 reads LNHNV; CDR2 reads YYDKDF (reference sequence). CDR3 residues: CATSEYRYYEQYF. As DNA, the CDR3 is TGTGCCACCAGCGAGTATCGGTACTACGAGCAGTACTTC.

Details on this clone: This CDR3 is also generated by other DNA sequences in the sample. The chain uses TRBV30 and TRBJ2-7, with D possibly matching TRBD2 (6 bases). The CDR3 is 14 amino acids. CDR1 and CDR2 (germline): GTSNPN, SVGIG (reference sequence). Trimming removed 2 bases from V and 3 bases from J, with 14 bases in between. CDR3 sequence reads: CAWSPGLAGYEQYF. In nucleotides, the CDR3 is TGTGCCTGGAGTCCGGGACTGGCGGGCTACGAGCAGTACTTC.

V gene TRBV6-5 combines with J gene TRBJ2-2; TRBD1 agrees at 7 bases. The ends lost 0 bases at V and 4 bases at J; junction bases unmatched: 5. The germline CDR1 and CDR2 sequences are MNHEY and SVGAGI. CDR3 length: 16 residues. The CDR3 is CASSYSDRDPTGELFF. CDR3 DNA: TGTGCCAGCAGTTACTCCGACAGGGATCCCACCGGGGAGCTGTTTTTT.

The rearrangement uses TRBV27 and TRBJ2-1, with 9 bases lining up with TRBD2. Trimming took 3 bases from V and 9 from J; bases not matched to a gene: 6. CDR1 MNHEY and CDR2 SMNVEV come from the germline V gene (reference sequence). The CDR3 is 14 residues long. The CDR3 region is CASSLGSGSGEQFF. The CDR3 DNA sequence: TGTGCCAGCAGTTTGGGTAGCGGGAGTGGTGAGCAGTTCTTC.

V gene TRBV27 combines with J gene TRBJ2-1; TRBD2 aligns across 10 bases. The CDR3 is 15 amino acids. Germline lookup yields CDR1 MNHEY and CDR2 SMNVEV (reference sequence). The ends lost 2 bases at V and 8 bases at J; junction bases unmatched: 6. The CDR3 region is CASSLPASGSDEQFF. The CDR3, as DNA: TGTGCCAGCAGTTTACCTGCTAGCGGGAGTGATGAGCAGTTCTTC.

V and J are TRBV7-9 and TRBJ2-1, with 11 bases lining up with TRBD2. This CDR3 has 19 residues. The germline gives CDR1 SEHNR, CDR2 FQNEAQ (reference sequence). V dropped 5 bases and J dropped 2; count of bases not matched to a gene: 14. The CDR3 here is CASSLTGIGTSGAYNEQFF. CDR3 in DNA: TGTGCCAGCAGCCTCACCGGGATAGGGACTAGCGGAGCCTACAATGAGCAGTTCTTC.

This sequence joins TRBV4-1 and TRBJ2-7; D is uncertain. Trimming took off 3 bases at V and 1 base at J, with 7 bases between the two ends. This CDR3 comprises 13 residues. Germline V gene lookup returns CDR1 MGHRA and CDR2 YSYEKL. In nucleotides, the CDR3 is TGCGCCAGCAGCCAGCACGGGTCCTACGAGCAGTACTTC. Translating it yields CASSQHGSYEQYF.

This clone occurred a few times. The CDR3 is CASSGTGGGQETQYF. CDR3 DNA: TGTGCCAGCAGCGGGACAGGGGGAGGCCAAGAGACCCAGTACTTC. This rearrangement joins TRBV11-3 to TRBJ2-5; the match to TRBD1 covers 11 bases. V was clipped by 5 bases and J by 1 base; unmatched bases: 3. This CDR3 spans 15 amino acids. Germline assignment: CDR1 SGHNT and CDR2 YENEEA.

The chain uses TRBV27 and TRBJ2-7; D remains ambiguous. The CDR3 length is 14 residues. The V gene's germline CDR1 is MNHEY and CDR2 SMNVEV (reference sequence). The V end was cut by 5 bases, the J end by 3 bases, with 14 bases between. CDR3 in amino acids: CASSPSDNFYEQYF. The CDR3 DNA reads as TGTGCCAGCAGTCCCTCCGACAACTTCTACGAGCAGTACTTC.

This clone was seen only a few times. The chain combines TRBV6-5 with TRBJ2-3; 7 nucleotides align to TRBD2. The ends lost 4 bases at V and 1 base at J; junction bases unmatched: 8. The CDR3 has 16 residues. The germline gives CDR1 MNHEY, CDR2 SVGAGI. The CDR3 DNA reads TGTGCCAGCAGTTTCCTTCTTGGGGGGGGCACAGATACGCAGTATTTT. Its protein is CASSFLLGGGTDTQYF.

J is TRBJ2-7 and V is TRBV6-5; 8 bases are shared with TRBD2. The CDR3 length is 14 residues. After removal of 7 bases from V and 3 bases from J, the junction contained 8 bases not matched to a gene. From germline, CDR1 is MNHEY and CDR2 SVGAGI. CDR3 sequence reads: CASKTGGPIYEQYF. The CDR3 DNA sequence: TGTGCCAGCAAGACGGGAGGGCCAATCTACGAGCAGTACTTC.

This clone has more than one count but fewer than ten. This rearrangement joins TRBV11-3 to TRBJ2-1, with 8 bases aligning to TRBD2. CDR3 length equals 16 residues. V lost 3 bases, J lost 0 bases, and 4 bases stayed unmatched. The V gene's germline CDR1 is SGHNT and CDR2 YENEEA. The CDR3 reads CASSFRLAFSYNEQFF. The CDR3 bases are TGTGCCAGCAGCTTCCGACTAGCGTTCTCCTACAATGAGCAGTTCTTC.

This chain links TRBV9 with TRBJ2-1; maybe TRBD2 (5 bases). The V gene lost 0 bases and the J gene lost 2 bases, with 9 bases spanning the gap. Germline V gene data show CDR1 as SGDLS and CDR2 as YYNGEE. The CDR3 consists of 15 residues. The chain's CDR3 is CASSVGGGAYNEQFF. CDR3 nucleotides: TGTGCCAGCAGCGTAGGAGGAGGAGCCTACAATGAGCAGTTCTTC.

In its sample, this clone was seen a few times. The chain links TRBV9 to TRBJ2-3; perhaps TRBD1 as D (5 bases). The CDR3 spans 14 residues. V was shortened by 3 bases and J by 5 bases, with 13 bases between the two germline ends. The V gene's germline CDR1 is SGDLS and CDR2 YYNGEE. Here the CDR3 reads CASSDQPTGDTQYF. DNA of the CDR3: TGTGCCAGCAGCGACCAGCCCACAGGAGATACGCAGTATTTT.

In DNA, the CDR3 is TGTGCCAGCAGCCCCCCGGGACAGGGCGCGAACACCGGGGAGCTGTTTTTT. It translates to CASSPPGQGANTGELFF. This chain connects TRBV5-4 to TRBJ2-2; 9 positions match TRBD1. This CDR3 is 17 amino acids long. V trimming: 4 bases; J trimming: 0 bases; junction bases outside the gene matches: 7. Germline CDR1 SGHNT, CDR2 YYREEE (reference sequence).

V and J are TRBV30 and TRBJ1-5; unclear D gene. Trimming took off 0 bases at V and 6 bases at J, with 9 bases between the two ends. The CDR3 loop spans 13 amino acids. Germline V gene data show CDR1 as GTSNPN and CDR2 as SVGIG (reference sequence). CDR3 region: CAWSVGAAQPQHF. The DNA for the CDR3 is TGTGCCTGGAGTGTAGGAGCGGCTCAGCCCCAGCATTTT. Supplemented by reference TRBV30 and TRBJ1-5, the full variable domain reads SQTIHQWPATLVQPVGSPLSLECTVEGTSNPNLYWYRQAAGRGLQLLFYSVGIGQISSEVPQNLSASRPQDRQFILSSKKLLLSDSGFYLCAWSVGAAQPQHFGDGTRLSIL.

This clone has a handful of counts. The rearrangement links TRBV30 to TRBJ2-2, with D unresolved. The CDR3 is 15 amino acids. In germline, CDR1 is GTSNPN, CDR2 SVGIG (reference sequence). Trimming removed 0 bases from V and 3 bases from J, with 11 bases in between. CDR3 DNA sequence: TGTGCCTGGAGTGTACGAGGAGCCCACACCGGGGAGCTGTTTTTT. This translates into CAWSVRGAHTGELFF.

In nucleotides, the CDR3 is TGTGCCAGCAGCGTAGCAATACAGGGTGATGAGCAGTACTTC. Its translation is CASSVAIQGDEQYF. The chain couples TRBV9 to TRBJ2-7, with a possible D match to TRBD1 (6 bases). Trimming left V 0 bases short and J 7 bases short, with 14 bases between. The germline CDR1 and CDR2 sequences are SGDLS and YYNGEE. This CDR3 region has 14 residues.

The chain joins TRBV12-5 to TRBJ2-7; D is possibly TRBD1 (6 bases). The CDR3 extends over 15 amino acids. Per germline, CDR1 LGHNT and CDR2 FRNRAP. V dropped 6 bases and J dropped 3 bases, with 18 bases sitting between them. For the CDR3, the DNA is TGTGCTAGTGGCCCGCCACAGGGCACTCACTACGAGCAGTACTTC. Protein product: CASGPPQGTHYEQYF.

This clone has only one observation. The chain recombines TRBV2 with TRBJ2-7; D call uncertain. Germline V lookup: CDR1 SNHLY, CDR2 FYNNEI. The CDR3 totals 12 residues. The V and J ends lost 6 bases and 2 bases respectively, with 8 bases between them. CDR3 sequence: CASRPGAYEQYF. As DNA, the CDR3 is TGTGCCAGCAGACCGGGTGCCTACGAGCAGTACTTC. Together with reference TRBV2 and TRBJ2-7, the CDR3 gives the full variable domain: EPEVTQTPSHQVTQMGQEVILRCVPISNHLYFYWYRQILGQKVEFLVSFYNNEISEKSEIFDDQFSVERPDGSNFTLKIRSTKLEDSAMYFCASRPGAYEQYFGPGTRLTVT.